Presented here are 9 T cell receptor beta chains from one specimen sequenced in a study of shared clonotypes between healthy human individuals. Measured with immunoSEQ multiplex PCR; TCRdb has only the in-frame clones, and not every one. This repertoire shows around 2.1 million clones, roughly 91% found once; its top ten account for 1.5% to 2%. Cells designated naive CD8 were CD45RO-negative and were positively selected for CCR7, with terminally differentiated effector memory CD45RA+ cells excluded. Material: naive CD8+ T cells from PBMCs. The receptors here all came from a man between 18 and 35 years old in good health. Some clones in this sample may be carry-over from other donors' samples.

CDR3 in DNA: TGTGCCAGCAGCTTGATCTCCGGGGGGCGCGTGGTTGGCCATGAGCAGTTCTTC. Translation gives CASSLISGGRVVGHEQFF. The chain has TRBV5-5 and TRBJ2-1, with TRBD2 as a possible D gene (7 bases). The CDR3 loop spans 18 amino acids. In germline, CDR1 is SGHKS, CDR2 YYEKEE (reference sequence). V was trimmed by 1 base and J by 8 bases, leaving 25 bases between them. Looking up the rest from reference TRBV5-5 and TRBJ2-1 gives the full variable domain: DAGVTQSPTHLIKTRGQQVTLRCSPISGHKSVSWYQQVLGQGPQFIFQYYEKEERGRGNFPDRFSARQFPNYSSELNVNALLLGDSALYLCASSLISGGRVVGHEQFFGPGTRLTVL.

The genes are TRBV27 and TRBJ2-5, with 11 bases aligning to TRBD2. V lost 7 bases, J lost 2 bases, and 9 bases stayed unmatched. The CDR3 has 16 amino acids. Germline CDR1 is MNHEY and CDR2 is SMNVEV (reference sequence). The CDR3, as DNA: TGTGCCAGCACATTCGTAGCGGGAGGGGGACAAGAGACCCAGTACTTC. Residues: CASTFVAGGGQETQYF.

Points on this clone: Other DNA sequences in this specimen translate into the identical CDR3. This chain connects TRBV6-5 to TRBJ1-1; D is undetermined. The germline V gene encodes CDR1 MNHEY and CDR2 SVGAGI. V shed 0 bases and J shed 4 bases, with 6 bases lying between them. The CDR3 totals 13 residues. CDR3 nucleotides: TGTGCCAGCAGTTACTCTACGGCCACTGAAGCTTTCTTT. Translated, it gives CASSYSTATEAFF.

This rearrangement joins TRBV29-1 to TRBJ2-1; D is undetermined. Germline values: CDR1 SQVTM, CDR2 ANQGSEA. V dropped 7 bases and J dropped 4 bases, with 14 bases sitting between them. The CDR3 loop spans 13 amino acids. The CDR3 loop reads CSAPTVLYNEQFF. CDR3 bases: TGCAGCGCCCCGACTGTTTTGTACAATGAGCAGTTCTTC.

In this sample, this clone turned up once. The rearrangement joins TRBV6-1 to TRBJ2-3; TRBD2 matches 12 bases. The CDR3 contains 16 residues. Trimming at V came to 4 bases and at J to 5 bases, leaving 7 bases not matched to a gene. Germline values: CDR1 MNHNS, CDR2 SASEGT. CDR3 sequence: CASSGGLAGPGDTQYF. The CDR3 DNA reads TGTGCCAGCAGTGGGGGACTAGCGGGCCCCGGAGATACGCAGTATTTT.

This sequence joins TRBV29-1 and TRBJ1-1; 9 bases match TRBD1. Unmatched junction bases numbered 4, after V lost 7 bases and J lost 1 base. CDR3 size: 13 residues. Germline CDR1 and CDR2: SQVTM and ANQGSEA. CDR3 DNA sequence: TGCAGCGGGATGGGACAGGGGAACACTGAAGCTTTCTTT. Translating gives CSGMGQGNTEAFF.

This sequence joins TRBV28 and TRBJ1-1; D is uncertain. Germline lookup yields CDR1 MDHEN and CDR2 SYDVKM. V gave up 3 bases and J gave up 7 bases, with 12 bases separating them. The CDR3 runs 13 residues. The CDR3 region is CASSFFIGSEAFF. The CDR3 DNA sequence: TGTGCCAGCAGTTTTTTTATAGGCAGTGAAGCTTTCTTT.

The count of this clone is one. CDR3: CASKESSAASYEQYF. In DNA, the CDR3 is TGCGCCAGCAAAGAATCCTCAGCCGCCTCCTACGAGCAGTACTTC. The V and J genes are TRBV10-1 and TRBJ2-7; no firm D call. In germline, CDR1 is WNHNN, CDR2 SYGVQD (reference sequence). Trimming stripped 7 bases from V and 0 bases from J, with 16 bases between. There are 15 residues in the CDR3.

The genes are TRBV27 and TRBJ2-1; D is unresolved. The CDR3 totals 16 residues. Looked up from germline, CDR1 is MNHEY and CDR2 is SMNVEV (reference sequence). The V and J ends lost 2 bases and 8 bases respectively, with 19 bases between them. The CDR3 region is CASSLQTGLLMYEQFF. CDR3 nucleotides: TGTGCCAGCAGTTTACAGACCGGGCTACTAATGTATGAGCAGTTCTTC.